The clone carrying this TCR beta chain appeared a few times. Its specificity is not known. One junction end disagrees with the germline gene, perhaps due to a read error. What was amplified from RNA transcripts were TCR beta CDR3 regions. A set of HTBI primers served as the primers for a first-round RT-PCR of the TCR CDR3. TCRdb independently ran MiXCR on the multiplex PCR reads; one entry per CDR3 protein. The table shows 490,000 or so distinct CDR3 sequences, with approximately 20% occurring only once. PBMCs were derived from roughly 10 ml fresh peripheral blood. The data derive from a study of T cells in Graves' hyperthyroidism and ophthalmopathy. Study-wide points: In simple terms, a model built on 13 V-J features told ophthalmopathy apart from stable hyperthyroidism. Most thyroid-expanded clonotypes above 0.001 were also found in blood.

The CDR3 extends over 15 amino acids. CDR1 is DFQATT, CDR2 SNEGSKA, per germline (reference sequence). This chain connects TRBV20-1 to TRBJ2-3; 8 nucleotides match TRBD1. The clonotype originates from a man in his forties with Graves' ophthalmopathy. Sample: blood. This CDR3 reads CGARDLQGVTDTQYF. The CDR3 DNA is TGCGGTGCTAGAGATCTACAGGGGGTTACAGATACGCAGTATTTT.